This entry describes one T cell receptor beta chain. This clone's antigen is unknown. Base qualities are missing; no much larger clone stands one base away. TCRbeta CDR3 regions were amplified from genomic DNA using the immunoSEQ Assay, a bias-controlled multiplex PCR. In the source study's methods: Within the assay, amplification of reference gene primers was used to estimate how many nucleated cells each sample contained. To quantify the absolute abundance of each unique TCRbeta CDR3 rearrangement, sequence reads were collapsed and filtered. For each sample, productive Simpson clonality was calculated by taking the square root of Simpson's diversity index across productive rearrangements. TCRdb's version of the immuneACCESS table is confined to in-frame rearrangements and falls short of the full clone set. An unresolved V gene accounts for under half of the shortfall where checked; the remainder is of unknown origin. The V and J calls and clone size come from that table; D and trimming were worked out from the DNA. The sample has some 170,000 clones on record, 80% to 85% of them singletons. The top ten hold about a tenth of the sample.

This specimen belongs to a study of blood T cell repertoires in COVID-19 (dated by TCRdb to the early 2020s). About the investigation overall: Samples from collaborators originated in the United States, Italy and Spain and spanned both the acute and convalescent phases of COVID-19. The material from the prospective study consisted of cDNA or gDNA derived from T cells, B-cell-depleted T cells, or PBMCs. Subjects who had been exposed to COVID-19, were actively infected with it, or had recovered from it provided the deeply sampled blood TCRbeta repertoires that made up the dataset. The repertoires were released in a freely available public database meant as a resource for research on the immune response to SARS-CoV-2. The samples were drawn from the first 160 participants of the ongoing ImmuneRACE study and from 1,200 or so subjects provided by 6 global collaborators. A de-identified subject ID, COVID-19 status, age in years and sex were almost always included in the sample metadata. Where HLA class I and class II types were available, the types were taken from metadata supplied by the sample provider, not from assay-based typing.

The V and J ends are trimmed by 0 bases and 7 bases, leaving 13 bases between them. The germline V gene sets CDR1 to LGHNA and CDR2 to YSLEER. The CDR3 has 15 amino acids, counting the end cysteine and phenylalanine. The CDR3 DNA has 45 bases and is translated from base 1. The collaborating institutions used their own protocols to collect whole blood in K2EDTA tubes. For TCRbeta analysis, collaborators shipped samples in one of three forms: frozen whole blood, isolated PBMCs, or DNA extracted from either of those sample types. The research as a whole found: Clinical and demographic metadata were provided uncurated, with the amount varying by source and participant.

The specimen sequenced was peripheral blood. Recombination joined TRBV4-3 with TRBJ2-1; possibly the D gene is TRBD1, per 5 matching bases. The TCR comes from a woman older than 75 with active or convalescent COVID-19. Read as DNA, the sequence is TGCGCCAGCAGCCAAGATCAGGCAGGGCGGAATGAGCAGTTCTTC. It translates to CASSQDQAGRNEQFF.